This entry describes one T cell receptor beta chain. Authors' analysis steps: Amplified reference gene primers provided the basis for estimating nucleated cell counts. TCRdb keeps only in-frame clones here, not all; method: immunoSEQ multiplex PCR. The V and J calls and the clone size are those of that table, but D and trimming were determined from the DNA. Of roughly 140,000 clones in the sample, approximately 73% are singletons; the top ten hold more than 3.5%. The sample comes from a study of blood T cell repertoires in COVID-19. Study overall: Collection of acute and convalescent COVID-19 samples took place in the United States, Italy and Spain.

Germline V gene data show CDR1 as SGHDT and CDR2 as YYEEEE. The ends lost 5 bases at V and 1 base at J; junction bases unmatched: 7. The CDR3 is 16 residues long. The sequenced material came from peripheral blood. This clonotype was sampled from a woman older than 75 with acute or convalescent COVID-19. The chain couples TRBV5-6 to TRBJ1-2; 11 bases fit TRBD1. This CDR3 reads CASSPRDRGVNYGYTF. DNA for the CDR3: TGTGCCAGCAGTCCCCGGGACAGGGGGGTTAACTATGGCTACACCTTC.